Each of the 14 T cell receptor beta chains below was sequenced from the same sample in a study of blood T cells in healthy people across ages. Primers used in a second PCR of roughly 7 to 12 cycles were a sample-barcoded 5' primer and a J-beta primer mix. TCRdb called the 5' RACE reads again in MiXCR, with one record for every CDR3 protein. The sample carries some 1.5 million distinct CDR3 sequences, about 42% recorded once. The sequencing input was blood. The receptors were gathered from a woman aged 18-30 years in good health.

This clonotype has more than one count but fewer than ten. The V and J genes are TRBV3-1 and TRBJ2-1; 13 positions agree with TRBD2. The trim removed 5 bases at V and 6 bases at J, leaving 4 bases unmatched. In germline, CDR1 is LGHDT, CDR2 YNNKEL (reference sequence). The CDR3 is 15 amino acids. This CDR3 is CASSELAGGRNEQFF. CDR3 nucleotide sequence: TGTGCCAGCAGCGAACTAGCGGGGGGGCGCAATGAGCAGTTCTTC.

Here the CDR3 DNA reads TGTGCCAGTCTCCGGGCTAGCGGAAACACCGGGGAGCTGTTTTTT. Its translation is CASLRASGNTGELFF. The gene calls are TRBV27 and TRBJ2-2; 7 bases fit TRBD2. The V gene's germline CDR1 is MNHEY and CDR2 SMNVEV (reference sequence). Germline trimming cut 9 bases from V and 2 bases from J; bases unmatched to any gene: 9. The CDR3 contains 15 residues.

The chain combines TRBV11-3 with TRBJ2-5; maybe TRBD1 (6 bases). Trimming left V 0 bases short and J 5 bases short, with 13 bases between. There are 15 residues in the CDR3. Germline assignment: CDR1 SGHNT and CDR2 YENEEA. The CDR3 spells CASSLDGTRMETQYF. Written as DNA, the CDR3 is TGTGCCAGCAGCTTAGATGGGACAAGAATGGAGACCCAGTACTTC.

Only a few counts were recorded for this clonotype. The chain is built from TRBV7-9 and TRBJ2-7; 7 bases agree with TRBD2. Germline CDR1 and CDR2: SEHNR and FQNEAQ (reference sequence). The CDR3 spans 13 residues. The trim removed 1 base at V and 6 bases at J, leaving 3 bases unmatched. CDR3 protein: CASSLDWGGEQYF. DNA for the CDR3: TGTGCCAGCAGCTTAGATTGGGGGGGCGAGCAGTACTTC.

V gene TRBV20-1 combines with J gene TRBJ1-2; 10 nucleotides align to TRBD1. Trimming removed 6 bases from V and 7 bases from J; junction bases left unmatched: 5. The germline gives CDR1 DFQATT, CDR2 SNEGSKA (reference sequence). CDR3 size: 12 residues. In DNA, the CDR3 is TGCAGTGCACGACAGGGGGCAGGTGGCTACACCTTC. Amino acids: CSARQGAGGYTF.

This clonotype was seen only once. The chain carries TRBV5-6 and TRBJ2-5; D may be TRBD1 (5 bases). The CDR3 totals 15 residues. Trimming took off 4 bases at V and 4 bases at J, with 17 bases between the two ends. From germline, CDR1 is SGHDT and CDR2 YYEEEE. In nucleotides, the CDR3 is TGTGCCAGCAGCGGCACAGGTAAGGGCACAGAGACCCAGTACTTC. Translated, it gives CASSGTGKGTETQYF.

The chain uses TRBV4-1 and TRBJ2-3; tentatively, D is TRBD2 (5 bases). This CDR3 contains 15 residues. V lost 2 bases to trimming and J lost 0 bases, with 9 bases between them. Per germline, CDR1 MGHRA and CDR2 YSYEKL. CDR3 DNA sequence: TGCGCCAGCAGCCAATCGGGGTCTAGCACAGATACGCAGTATTTT. Its translation: CASSQSGSSTDTQYF.

This clonotype was counted a few times. The chain joins TRBV12-3 or TRBV12-4 to TRBJ2-1; no reliable D call. Trimming cost V 2 bases and J 4 bases, with 12 bases left between them. The CDR3 totals 15 residues. The CDR3 sequence: CASSLKLTLYNEQFF. The CDR3, as DNA: TGTGCCAGCAGTTTAAAACTAACATTATACAATGAGCAGTTCTTC.

This clonotype has just a few counts. The J gene is TRBJ2-4, the V gene TRBV10-3, with 13 bases lining up with TRBD2. The length of the CDR3 is 19 residues. Germline V gives CDR1 ENHRY, CDR2 SYGVKD. V trimming: 4 bases; J trimming: 1 base; junction bases outside the gene matches: 10. Written as DNA, the CDR3 is TGTGCCATCAGTGGACAACTAGCGGGGGGGCCAGGGGCCAAAAACATTCAGTACTTC. Amino acid sequence: CAISGQLAGGPGAKNIQYF.

The chain carries TRBV24-1 and TRBJ2-5, with unresolved D. The germline V gene has CDR1 KGHDR and CDR2 SFDVKD. Trimming removed 5 bases at V and 0 bases at J, with 6 bases between. The CDR3 length is 13 residues. The CDR3 nucleotides read TGTGCCACCAGTGCGGCGCACCAAGAGACCCAGTACTTC. This gives the protein CATSAAHQETQYF.

V is TRBV7-9 and J is TRBJ1-2, with TRBD1 identical over 8 bases. The CDR3 runs to 15 residues. With V trimmed by 1 base and J by 3 bases, 4 bases remained unmatched. CDR1 and CDR2 from the germline V gene are SEHNR and FQNEAQ (reference sequence). This CDR3 reads CASSLGQGLDYGYTF. CDR3 nucleotides: TGTGCCAGCAGCTTAGGACAGGGGTTGGACTATGGCTACACCTTC.

This clonotype was recorded a few times. The chain joins TRBV25-1 to TRBJ2-7; D unresolved. Germline lookup yields CDR1 MGHDK and CDR2 SYGVNS. V dropped 5 bases and J dropped 0 bases, with 11 bases sitting between them. The CDR3 length is 14 residues. CDR3 bases: TGTGCCAGCAGTCCGACACGTTTCTCCTACGAGCAGTACTTC. Translated, it gives CASSPTRFSYEQYF.

This chain joins TRBV20-1 and TRBJ2-3, with D possibly being TRBD2 (6 bases). CDR1 is DFQATT, CDR2 SNEGSKA, per germline (reference sequence). V lost 2 bases to trimming and J lost 3 bases, with 18 bases between them. This CDR3 spans 16 amino acids. Here the CDR3 reads CSARFPGTSFTDTQYF. CDR3 sequence (DNA): TGCAGTGCTAGATTTCCCGGGACTTCCTTTACAGATACGCAGTATTTT.

In its sample, this clonotype was seen a few times. The chain uses TRBV10-3 and TRBJ1-2, with TRBD1 matching over 7 bases. V shed 9 bases and J 4 bases; nucleotides not matched to a gene: 11. Germline assignment: CDR1 ENHRY and CDR2 SYGVKD. The CDR3 extends over 14 amino acids. The CDR3 loop is CAIRPGQHTYGYTF. Written as DNA, the CDR3 is TGTGCCATACGGCCGGGACAGCATACCTATGGCTACACCTTC.